This T cell receptor (beta chain) was profiled in a study of response to subunit inactivated influenza vaccine. Study findings and constraints: With each seasonal influenza vaccination, the authors suggested, few new T cells are recruited.

CDR3 length: 17 residues. Germline assignment: CDR1 SEHNR and CDR2 FQNEAQ (reference sequence). Trimming at V came to 4 bases and at J to 8 bases, leaving 15 bases not matched to a gene. One entry per CDR3 protein, called by TCRdb with MiXCR from the RT-PCR reads. The sample holds around 790,000 distinct CDR3 sequences; around 21% are singletons and the top ten take about a tenth. This clonotype has a handful of counts. What it recognizes is unknown. The sequence was obtained from a man aged 45-60 years who received an inactivated influenza vaccine. Source: PBMCs from blood, taken about 5 days after vaccination. V gene TRBV7-9 combines with J gene TRBJ2-1; 9 bases are a match to TRBD1. CDR3 amino acids: CASSSTLPGQGIYEQFF. CDR3 nucleotides: TGTGCCAGCAGCTCAACTCTACCGGGACAGGGTATCTATGAGCAGTTCTTC.